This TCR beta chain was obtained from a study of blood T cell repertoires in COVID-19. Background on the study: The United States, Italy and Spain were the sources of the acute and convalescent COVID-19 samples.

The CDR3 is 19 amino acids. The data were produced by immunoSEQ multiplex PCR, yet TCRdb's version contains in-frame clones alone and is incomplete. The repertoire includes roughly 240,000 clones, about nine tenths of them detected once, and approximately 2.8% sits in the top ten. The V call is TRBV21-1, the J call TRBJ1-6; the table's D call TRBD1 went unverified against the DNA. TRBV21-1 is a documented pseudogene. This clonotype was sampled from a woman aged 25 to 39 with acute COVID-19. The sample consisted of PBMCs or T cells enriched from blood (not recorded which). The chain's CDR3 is CASKRGTGQRSSYNSPLHF. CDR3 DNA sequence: TGTGCCAGCAAGAGGGGGACGGGACAACGAAGCTCCTATAATTCACCCCTCCACTTT.